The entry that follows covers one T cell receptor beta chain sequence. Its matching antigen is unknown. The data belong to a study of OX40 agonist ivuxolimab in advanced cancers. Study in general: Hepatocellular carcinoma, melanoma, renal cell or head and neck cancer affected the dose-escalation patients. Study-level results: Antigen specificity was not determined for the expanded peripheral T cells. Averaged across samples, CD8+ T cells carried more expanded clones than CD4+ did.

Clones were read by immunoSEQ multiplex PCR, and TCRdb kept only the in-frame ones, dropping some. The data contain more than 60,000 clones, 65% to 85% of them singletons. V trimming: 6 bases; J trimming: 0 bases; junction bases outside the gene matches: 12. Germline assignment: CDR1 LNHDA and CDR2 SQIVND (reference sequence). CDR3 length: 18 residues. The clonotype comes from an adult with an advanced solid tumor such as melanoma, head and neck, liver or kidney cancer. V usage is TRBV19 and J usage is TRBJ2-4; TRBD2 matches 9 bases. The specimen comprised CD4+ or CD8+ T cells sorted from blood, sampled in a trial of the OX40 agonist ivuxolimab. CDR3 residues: CASSDQRGVLQAKNIQYF. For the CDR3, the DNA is TGTGCCAGTAGCGACCAGCGGGGGGTCCTGCAAGCCAAAAACATTCAGTACTTC. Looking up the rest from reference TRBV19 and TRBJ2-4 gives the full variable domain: DGGITQSPKYLFRKEGQNVTLSCEQNLNHDAMYWYRQDPGQGLRLIYYSQIVNDFQKGDIAEGYSVSREKKESFPLTVTSAQKNPTAFYLCASSDQRGVLQAKNIQYFGAGTRLSVL.